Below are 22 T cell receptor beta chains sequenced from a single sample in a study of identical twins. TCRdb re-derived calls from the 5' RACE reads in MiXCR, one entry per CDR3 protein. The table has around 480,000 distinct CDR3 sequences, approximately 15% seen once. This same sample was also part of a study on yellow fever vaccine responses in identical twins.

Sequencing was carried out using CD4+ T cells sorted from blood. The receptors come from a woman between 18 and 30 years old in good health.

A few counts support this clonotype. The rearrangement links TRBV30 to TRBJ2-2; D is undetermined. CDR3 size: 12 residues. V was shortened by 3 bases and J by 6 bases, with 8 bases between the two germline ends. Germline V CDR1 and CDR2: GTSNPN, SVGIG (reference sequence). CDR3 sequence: CAWRRSAGELFF. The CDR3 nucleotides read TGTGCCTGGAGAAGGAGCGCCGGGGAGCTGTTTTTT.

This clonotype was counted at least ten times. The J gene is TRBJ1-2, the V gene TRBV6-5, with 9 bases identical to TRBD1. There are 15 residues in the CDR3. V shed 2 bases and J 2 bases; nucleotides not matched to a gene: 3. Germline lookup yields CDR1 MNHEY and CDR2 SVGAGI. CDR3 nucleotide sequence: TGTGCCAGCAGTTACGACGGACAGGGGAACTATGGCTACACCTTC. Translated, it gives CASSYDGQGNYGYTF.

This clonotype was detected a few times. In DNA form, the CDR3 reads TGCGCCAGCAGCCAAGAAGGTCCGGGGCCGGGTCAGCCCCAGCATTTT. This gives the protein CASSQEGPGPGQPQHF. The chain employs TRBV4-3 and TRBJ1-5; a possible D gene is TRBD1 (5 bases). The V gene's germline CDR1 is LGHNA and CDR2 YSLEER. Trimming pared 0 bases from V and 6 bases from J, leaving 15 bases between. The CDR3 is made up of 16 amino acids.

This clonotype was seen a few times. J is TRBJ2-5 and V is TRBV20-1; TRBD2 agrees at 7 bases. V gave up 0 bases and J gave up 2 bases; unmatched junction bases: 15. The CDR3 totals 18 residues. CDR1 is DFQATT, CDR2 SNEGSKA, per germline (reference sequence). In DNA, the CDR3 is TGCAGTGCTAGAGATGTTAGGCCTAGCGGAGCCCTACAAGAGACCCAGTACTTC. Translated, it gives CSARDVRPSGALQETQYF.

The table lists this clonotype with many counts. The CDR3 protein is CSVEGNQETQYF. The CDR3 DNA follows: TGCAGCGTTGAAGGGAACCAAGAGACCCAGTACTTC. The chain joins TRBV29-1 to TRBJ2-5; D unclear. The CDR3 totals 12 residues. The germline gives CDR1 SQVTM, CDR2 ANQGSEA. V was pared by 1 base and J by 0 bases, with 3 bases between.

CDR3 coding DNA: TGCGCCAGCAGCTCGCAGGGGGTTTGGACAGATACGCAGTATTTT. This gives the protein CASSSQGVWTDTQYF. The V and J genes are TRBV5-1 and TRBJ2-3; 7 nucleotides line up with TRBD1. Germline V gene lookup returns CDR1 SGHRS and CDR2 YFSETQ. V shed 3 bases and J 3 bases; nucleotides not matched to a gene: 7. This CDR3 region has 15 residues.

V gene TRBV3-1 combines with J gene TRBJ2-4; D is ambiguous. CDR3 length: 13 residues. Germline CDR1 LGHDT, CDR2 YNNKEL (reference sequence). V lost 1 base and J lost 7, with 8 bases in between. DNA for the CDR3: TGTGCCAGCAGCCAAGGTATTCAGAACATTCAGTACTTC. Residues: CASSQGIQNIQYF.

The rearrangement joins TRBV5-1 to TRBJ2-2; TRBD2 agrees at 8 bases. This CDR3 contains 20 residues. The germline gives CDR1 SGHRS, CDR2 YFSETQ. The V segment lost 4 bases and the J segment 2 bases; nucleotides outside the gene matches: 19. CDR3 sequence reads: CASSPFGRSSLAGNTGELFF. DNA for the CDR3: TGCGCCAGCAGCCCATTTGGCCGATCCTCTCTAGCGGGTAACACCGGGGAGCTGTTTTTT.

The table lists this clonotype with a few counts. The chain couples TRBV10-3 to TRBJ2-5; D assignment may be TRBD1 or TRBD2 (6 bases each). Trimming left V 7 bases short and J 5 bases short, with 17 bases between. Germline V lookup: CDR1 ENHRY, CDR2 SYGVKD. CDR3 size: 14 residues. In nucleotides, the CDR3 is TGTGCCATCACATACAGGGAGGACGAGGAGACCCAGTACTTC. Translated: CAITYREDEETQYF.

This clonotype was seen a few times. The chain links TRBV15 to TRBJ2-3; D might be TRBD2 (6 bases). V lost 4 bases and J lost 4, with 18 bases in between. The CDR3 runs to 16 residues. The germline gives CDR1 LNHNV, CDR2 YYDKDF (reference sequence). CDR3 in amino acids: CATSMGDHPGADTQYF. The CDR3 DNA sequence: TGTGCCACCAGCATGGGGGACCATCCGGGAGCAGATACGCAGTATTTT.

The CDR3 sequence is CASSRDRGINEQFF. The CDR3, as DNA: TGTGCCAGCAGTCGGGACAGGGGGATCAATGAGCAGTTCTTC. V gene TRBV6-2 or TRBV6-3 combines with J gene TRBJ2-1; 11 nucleotides match TRBD1. V gave up 5 bases and J gave up 6 bases; unmatched junction bases: 3. CDR1 is MNHEY, CDR2 SVGEGT, per germline. This CDR3 is 14 amino acids long.

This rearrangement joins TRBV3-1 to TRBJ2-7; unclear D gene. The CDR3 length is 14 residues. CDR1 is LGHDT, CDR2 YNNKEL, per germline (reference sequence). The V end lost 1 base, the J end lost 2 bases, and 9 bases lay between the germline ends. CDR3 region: CASSQAAITYEQYF. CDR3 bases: TGTGCCAGCAGCCAAGCCGCTATTACCTACGAGCAGTACTTC.

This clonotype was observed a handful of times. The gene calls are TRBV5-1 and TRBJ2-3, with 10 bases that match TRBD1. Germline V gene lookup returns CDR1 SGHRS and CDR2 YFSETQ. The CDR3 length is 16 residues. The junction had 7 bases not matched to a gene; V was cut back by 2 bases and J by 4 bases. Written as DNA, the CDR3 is TGCGCCAGCAGCTTCGGCCGGGGACAGGGGTCAGATACGCAGTATTTT. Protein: CASSFGRGQGSDTQYF.

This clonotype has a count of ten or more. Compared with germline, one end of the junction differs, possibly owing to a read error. The CDR3, as DNA: TGTGCCAGCAGCTTAGGACTAGCTTCCTACAATGAGCAGTTCTTC. This gives the protein CASSLGLASYNEQFF. The chain has TRBV5-1 and TRBJ2-1, with TRBD2 matching over 8 bases. The CDR3 is 15 amino acids. Germline V CDR1 and CDR2: SGHRS, YFSETQ.

CDR3: CSAASRLLRETQYF. The CDR3 DNA sequence: TGCAGTGCAGCTTCGCGACTACTACGAGAGACCCAGTACTTC. V is TRBV20-1 and J is TRBJ2-5; perhaps TRBD2 as D (5 bases). Germline V CDR1 and CDR2: DFQATT, SNEGSKA (reference sequence). This CDR3 spans 14 amino acids. The V and J ends lost 6 bases and 4 bases respectively, with 18 bases between them.

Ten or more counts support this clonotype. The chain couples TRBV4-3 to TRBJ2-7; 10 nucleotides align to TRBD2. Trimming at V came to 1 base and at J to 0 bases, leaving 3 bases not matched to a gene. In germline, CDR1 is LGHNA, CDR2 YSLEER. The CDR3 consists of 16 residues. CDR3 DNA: TGCGCCAGCAGCCAAGCTACTAGCGGGGCCTCCTACGAGCAGTACTTC. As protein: CASSQATSGASYEQYF.

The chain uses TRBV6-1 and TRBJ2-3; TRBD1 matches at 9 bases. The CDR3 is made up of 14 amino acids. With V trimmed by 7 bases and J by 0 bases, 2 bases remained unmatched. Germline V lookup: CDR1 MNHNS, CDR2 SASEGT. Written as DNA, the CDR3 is TGTGCCAGCAAACAGGGGGCTAGCACAGATACGCAGTATTTT. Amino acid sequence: CASKQGASTDTQYF.

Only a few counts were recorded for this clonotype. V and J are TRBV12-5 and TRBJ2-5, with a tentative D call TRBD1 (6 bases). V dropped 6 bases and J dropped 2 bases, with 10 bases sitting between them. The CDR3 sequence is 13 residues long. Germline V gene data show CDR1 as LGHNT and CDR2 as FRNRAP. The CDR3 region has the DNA TGTGCTAGTGGGGAGGACAGTCAAGAGACCCAGTACTTC. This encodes CASGEDSQETQYF.

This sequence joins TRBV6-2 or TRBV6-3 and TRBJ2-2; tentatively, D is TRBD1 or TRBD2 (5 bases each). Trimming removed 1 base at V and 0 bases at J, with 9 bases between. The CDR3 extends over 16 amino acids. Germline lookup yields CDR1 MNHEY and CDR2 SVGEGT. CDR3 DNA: TGTGCCAGCAGTTACTTGGGGACCGCGAACACCGGGGAGCTGTTTTTT. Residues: CASSYLGTANTGELFF.

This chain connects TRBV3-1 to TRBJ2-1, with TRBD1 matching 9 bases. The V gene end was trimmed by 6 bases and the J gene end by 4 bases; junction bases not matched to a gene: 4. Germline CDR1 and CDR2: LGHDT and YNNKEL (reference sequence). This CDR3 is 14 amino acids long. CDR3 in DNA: TGTGCCAGCAGGCAGGGACAGGGTTACAATGAGCAGTTCTTC. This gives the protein CASRQGQGYNEQFF.

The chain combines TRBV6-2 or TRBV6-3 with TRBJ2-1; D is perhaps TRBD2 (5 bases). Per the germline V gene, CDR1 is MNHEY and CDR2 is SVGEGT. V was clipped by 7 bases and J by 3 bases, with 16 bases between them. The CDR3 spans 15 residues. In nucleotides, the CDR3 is TGTGCCAGCACCTCCATTCGGGATTACTACAATGAGCAGTTCTTC. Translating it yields CASTSIRDYYNEQFF.

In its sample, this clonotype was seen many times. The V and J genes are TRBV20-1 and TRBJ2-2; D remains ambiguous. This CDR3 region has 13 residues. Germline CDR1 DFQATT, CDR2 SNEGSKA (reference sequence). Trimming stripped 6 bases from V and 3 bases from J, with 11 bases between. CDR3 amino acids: CSAPEFYTGELFF. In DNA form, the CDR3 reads TGCAGTGCGCCTGAATTCTACACCGGGGAGCTGTTTTTT.